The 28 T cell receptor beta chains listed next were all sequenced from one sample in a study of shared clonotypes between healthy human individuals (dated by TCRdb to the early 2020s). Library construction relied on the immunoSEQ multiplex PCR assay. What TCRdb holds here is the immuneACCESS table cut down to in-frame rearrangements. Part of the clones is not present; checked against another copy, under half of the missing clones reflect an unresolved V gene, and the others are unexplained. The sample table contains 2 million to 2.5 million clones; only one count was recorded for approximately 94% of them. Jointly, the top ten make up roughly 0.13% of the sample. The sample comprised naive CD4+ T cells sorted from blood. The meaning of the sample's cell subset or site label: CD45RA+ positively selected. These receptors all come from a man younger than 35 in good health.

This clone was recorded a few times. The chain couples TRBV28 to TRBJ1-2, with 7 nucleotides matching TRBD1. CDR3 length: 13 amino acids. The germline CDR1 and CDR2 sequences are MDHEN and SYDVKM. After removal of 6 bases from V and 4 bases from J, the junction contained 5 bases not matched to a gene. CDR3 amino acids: CASRTGTAYGYTF. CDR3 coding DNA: TGTGCCAGCAGGACCGGGACAGCCTATGGCTACACCTTC.

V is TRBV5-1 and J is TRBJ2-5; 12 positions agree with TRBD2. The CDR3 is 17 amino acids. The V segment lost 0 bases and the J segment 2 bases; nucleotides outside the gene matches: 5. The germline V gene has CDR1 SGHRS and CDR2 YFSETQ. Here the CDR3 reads CASSLGLAGAKQETQYF. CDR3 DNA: TGCGCCAGCAGCTTGGGACTAGCGGGGGCCAAACAAGAGACCCAGTACTTC.

The DNA for the CDR3 is TGTGCCAGCAGCCCCTCCCGGACAGGGGTCTATGGCTACACCTTC. It translates to CASSPSRTGVYGYTF. The rearrangement uses TRBV14 and TRBJ1-2; 9 bases fit TRBD1. Germline CDR1 and CDR2: SGHDN and FVKESK. The V and J ends lost 4 bases and 4 bases, in that order; junction bases with no gene match: 7. CDR3 length equals 15 residues.

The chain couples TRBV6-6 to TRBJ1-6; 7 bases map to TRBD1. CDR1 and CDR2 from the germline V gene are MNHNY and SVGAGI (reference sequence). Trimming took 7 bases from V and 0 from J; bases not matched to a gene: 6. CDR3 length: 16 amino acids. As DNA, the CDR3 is TGTGCCAGCACCTCGACAGGGTTCTCCTATAATTCACCCCTCCACTTT. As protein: CASTSTGFSYNSPLHF.

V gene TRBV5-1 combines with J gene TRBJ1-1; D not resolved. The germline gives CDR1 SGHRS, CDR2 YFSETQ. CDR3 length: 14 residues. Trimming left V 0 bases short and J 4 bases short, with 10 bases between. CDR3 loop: CASSLEALGTEAFF. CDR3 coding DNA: TGCGCCAGCAGCTTGGAGGCCCTGGGCACTGAAGCTTTCTTT.

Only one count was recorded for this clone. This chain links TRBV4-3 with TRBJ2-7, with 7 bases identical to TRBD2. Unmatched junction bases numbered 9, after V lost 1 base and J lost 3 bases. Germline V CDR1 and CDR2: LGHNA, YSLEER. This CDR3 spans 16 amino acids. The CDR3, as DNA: TGCGCCAGCAGCCAAGTTGGGGGGGACTCCCGCTACGAGCAGTACTTC. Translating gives CASSQVGGDSRYEQYF.

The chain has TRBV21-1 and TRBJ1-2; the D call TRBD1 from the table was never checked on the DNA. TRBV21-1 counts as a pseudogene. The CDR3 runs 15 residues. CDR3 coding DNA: TGTGCCAGCAGCAAACCTGACAGGGAGGAGAATGGCTACACCTTC. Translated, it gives CASSKPDREENGYTF.

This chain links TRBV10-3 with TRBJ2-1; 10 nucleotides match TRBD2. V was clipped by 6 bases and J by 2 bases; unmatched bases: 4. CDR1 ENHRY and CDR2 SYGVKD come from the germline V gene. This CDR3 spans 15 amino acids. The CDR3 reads CAISERGGPYNEQFF. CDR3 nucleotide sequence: TGTGCCATCAGCGAGCGGGGGGGCCCCTACAATGAGCAGTTCTTC.

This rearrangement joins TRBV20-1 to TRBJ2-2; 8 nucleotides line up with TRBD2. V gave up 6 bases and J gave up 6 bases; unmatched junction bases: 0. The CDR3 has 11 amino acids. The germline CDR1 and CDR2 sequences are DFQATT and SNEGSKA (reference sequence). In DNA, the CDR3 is TGCAGTGCCGGGGGGGCCGGGGAGCTGTTTTTT. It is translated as CSAGGAGELFF.

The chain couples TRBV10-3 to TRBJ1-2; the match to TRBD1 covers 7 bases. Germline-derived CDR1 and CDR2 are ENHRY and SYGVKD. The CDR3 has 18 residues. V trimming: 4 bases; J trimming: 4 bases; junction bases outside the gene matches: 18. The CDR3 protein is CAISGSGTESFHPYGYTF. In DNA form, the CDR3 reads TGTGCCATCAGTGGATCCGGGACAGAGTCCTTCCACCCCTATGGCTACACCTTC.

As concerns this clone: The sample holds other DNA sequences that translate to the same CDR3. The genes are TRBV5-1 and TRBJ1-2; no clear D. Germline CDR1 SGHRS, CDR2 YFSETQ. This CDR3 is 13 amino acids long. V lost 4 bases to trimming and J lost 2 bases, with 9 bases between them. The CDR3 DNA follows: TGCGCCAGCAGCAGTACAGAGAACTATGGCTACACCTTC. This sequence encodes CASSSTENYGYTF.

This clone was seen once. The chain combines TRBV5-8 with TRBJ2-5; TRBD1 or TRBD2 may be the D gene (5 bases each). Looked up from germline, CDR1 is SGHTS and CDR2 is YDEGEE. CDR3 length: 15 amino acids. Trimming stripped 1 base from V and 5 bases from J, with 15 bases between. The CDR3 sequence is CASSLSGKGSETQYF. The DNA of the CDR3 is TGTGCCAGCAGCTTGTCCGGCAAGGGGAGTGAGACCCAGTACTTC.

CDR3 amino acids: CASSLSMDRGNTIYF. The CDR3 coding sequence is TGCGCCAGCAGCTTGTCTATGGACAGAGGAAACACCATATATTTT. The rearrangement links TRBV5-1 to TRBJ1-3; D perhaps matches TRBD1 (6 bases). Deletions cut 1 base from V and 4 bases from J, with 12 bases between. Germline CDR1 reads SGHRS; CDR2 reads YFSETQ. The length of the CDR3 is 15 residues.

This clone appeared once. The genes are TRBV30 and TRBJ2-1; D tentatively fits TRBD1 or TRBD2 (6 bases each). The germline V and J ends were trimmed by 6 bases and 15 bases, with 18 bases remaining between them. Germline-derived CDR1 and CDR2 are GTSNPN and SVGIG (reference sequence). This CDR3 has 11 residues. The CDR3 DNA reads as TGTGCCTGTGCCCTGAGGGGGGACGTGTTCTTC. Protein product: CACALRGDVFF.

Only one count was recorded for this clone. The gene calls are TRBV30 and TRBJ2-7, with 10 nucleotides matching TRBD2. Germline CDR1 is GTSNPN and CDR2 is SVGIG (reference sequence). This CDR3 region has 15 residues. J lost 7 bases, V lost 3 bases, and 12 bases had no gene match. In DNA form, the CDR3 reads TGTGCCTGGAGATCGTTTACTAGCGGGGACCGGGAGCAGTACTTC. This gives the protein CAWRSFTSGDREQYF. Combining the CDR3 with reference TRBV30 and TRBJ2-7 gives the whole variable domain SQTIHQWPATLVQPVGSPLSLECTVEGTSNPNLYWYRQAAGRGLQLLFYSVGIGQISSEVPQNLSASRPQDRQFILSSKKLLLSDSGFYLCAWRSFTSGDREQYFGPGTRLTVT.

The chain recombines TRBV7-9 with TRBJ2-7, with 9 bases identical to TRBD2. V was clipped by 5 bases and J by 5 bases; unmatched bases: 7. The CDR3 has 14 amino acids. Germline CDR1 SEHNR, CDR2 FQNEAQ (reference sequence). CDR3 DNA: TGTGCCAGCAGCCCCCAGGGACTAGCCCACGAGCAGTACTTC. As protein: CASSPQGLAHEQYF.

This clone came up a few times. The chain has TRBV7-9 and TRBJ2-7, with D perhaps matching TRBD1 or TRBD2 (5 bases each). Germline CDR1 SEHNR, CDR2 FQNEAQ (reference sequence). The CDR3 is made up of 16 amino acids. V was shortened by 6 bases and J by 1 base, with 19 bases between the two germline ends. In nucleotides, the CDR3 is TGTGCCAGCAGTCCTCCCGCCACAGGCGGGTCCTACGAGCAGTACTTC. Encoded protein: CASSPPATGGSYEQYF. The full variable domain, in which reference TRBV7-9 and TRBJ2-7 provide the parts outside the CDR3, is DTGVSQNPRHKITKRGQNVTFRCDPISEHNRLYWYRQTLGQGPEFLTYFQNEAQLEKSRLLSDRFSAERPKGSFSTLEIQRTEQGDSAMYLCASSPPATGGSYEQYFGPGTRLTVT.

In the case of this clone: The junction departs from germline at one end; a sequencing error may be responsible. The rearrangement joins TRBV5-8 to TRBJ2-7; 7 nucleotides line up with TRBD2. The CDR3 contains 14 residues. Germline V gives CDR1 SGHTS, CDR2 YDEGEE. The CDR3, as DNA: TGTGCCAGCGGGTCCGTCGCGGTCCCGGCGAGCGGGGCTTTC. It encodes CASGSVAVPASGAF. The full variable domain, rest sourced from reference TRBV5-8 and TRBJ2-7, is EAGVTQSPTHLIKTRGQQATLRCSPISGHTSVYWYQQALGLGLQFLLWYDEGEERNRGNFPPRFSGRQFPNYSSELNVNALELEDSALYLCASGSVAVPASGAFGPGTRLTVT.

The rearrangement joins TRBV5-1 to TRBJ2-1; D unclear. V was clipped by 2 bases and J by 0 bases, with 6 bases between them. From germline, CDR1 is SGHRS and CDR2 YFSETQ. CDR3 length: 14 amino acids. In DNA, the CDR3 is TGCGCCAGCAGCTTAGTGGGCTCCTACAATGAGCAGTTCTTC. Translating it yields CASSLVGSYNEQFF.

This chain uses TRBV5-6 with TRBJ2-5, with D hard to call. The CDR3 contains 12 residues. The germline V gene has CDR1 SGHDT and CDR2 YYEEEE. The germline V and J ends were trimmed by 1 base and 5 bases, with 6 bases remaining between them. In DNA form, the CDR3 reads TGTGCCAGCAGCTTGAACACTGAGACCCAGTACTTC. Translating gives CASSLNTETQYF. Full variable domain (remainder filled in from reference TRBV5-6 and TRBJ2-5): DAGVTQSPTHLIKTRGQQVTLRCSPKSGHDTVSWYQQALGQGPQFIFQYYEEEERQRGNFPDRFSGHQFPNYSSELNVNALLLGDSALYLCASSLNTETQYFGPGTRLLVL.

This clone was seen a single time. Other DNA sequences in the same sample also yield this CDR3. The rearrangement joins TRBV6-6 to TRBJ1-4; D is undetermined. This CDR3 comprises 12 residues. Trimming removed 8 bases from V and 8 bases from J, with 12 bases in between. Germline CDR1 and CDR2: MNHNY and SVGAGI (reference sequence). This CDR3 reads CASGPRGEKLFF. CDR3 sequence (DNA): TGTGCCAGCGGACCCCGAGGGGAAAAACTGTTTTTT.

The CDR3 nucleotides are TGTGCCAGCAGCCGGACAGGGTTGGGTAAAAAACTGTTTTTT. Protein: CASSRTGLGKKLFF. The chain joins TRBV27 to TRBJ1-4; 8 bases line up with TRBD1. The CDR3 totals 14 residues. The trim removed 6 bases at V and 9 bases at J, leaving 9 bases unmatched. Germline assignment: CDR1 MNHEY and CDR2 SMNVEV (reference sequence).

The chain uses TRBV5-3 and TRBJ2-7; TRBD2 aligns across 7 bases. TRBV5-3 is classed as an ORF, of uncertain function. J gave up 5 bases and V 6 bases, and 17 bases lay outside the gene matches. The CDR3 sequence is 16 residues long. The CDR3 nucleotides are TGTGCCAGAAAGCCCCTGGGGGGGGAAACACCGCACGAGCAGTACTTC. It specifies CARKPLGGETPHEQYF.

The CDR3 DNA reads TGTGCCAGTAGTACCCCGACGGACTACTATGGCTACACCTTC. It encodes CASSTPTDYYGYTF. The chain recombines TRBV19 with TRBJ1-2, with D hard to call. Trimming pared 4 bases from V and 3 bases from J, leaving 12 bases between. Germline lookup yields CDR1 LNHDA and CDR2 SQIVND (reference sequence). The CDR3 runs to 14 residues. The full variable domain, in which reference TRBV19 and TRBJ1-2 provide the parts outside the CDR3, is DGGITQSPKYLFRKEGQNVTLSCEQNLNHDAMYWYRQDPGQGLRLIYYSQIVNDFQKGDIAEGYSVSREKKESFPLTVTSAQKNPTAFYLCASSTPTDYYGYTFGSGTRLTVV.

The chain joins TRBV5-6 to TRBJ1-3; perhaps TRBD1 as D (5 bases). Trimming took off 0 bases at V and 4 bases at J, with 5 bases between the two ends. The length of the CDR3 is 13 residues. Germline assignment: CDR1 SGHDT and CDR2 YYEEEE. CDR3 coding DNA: TGTGCCAGCAGCTTGGAGGGGGGAAACACCATATATTTT. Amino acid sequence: CASSLEGGNTIYF.

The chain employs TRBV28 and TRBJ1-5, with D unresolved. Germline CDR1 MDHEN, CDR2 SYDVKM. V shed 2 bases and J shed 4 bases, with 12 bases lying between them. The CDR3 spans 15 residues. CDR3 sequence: CASSLGGYGNQPQHF. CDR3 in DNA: TGTGCCAGCAGTTTAGGTGGGTACGGGAATCAGCCCCAGCATTTT. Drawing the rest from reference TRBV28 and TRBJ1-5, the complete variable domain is DVKVTQSSRYLVKRTGEKVFLECVQDMDHENMFWYRQDPGLGLRLIYFSYDVKMKEKGDIPEGYSVSREKKERFSLILESASTNQTSMYLCASSLGGYGNQPQHFGDGTRLSIL.

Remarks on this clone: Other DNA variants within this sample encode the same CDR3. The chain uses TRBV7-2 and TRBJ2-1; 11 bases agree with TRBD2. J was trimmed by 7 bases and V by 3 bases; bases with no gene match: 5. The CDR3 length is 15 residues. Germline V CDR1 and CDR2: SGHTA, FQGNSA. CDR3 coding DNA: TGTGCCAGCAGCTTGTTAGCGGGAGGGTTAAATGAGCAGTTCTTC. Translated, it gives CASSLLAGGLNEQFF.

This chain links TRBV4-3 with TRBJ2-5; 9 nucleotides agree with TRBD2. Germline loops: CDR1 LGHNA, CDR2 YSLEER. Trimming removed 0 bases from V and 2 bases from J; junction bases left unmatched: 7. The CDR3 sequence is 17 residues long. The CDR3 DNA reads TGCGCCAGCAGCCAAGAATACCAACTAGCGGGTCAAGAGACCCAGTACTTC. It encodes CASSQEYQLAGQETQYF.